The 14 T cell receptor beta chains listed next were all sequenced from one sample in a study of T-cell memory formation after mild COVID-19. TCRdb recomputed calls from the 5' RACE reads with MiXCR, one row per CDR3 protein. The sample holds approximately 100,000 distinct CDR3 sequences, approximately 17% seen once. The sequencing sample was made of PBMCs or a T cell subset sorted from them (not recorded which). These receptors were taken from an adult woman who had mild COVID-19 (a few samples of this study predate the infection). Cell type and time point are not known.

CDR3 sequence (DNA): TGTGCCAGCAGTCCGCATTTATACGAGCAGTACTTC. Amino acids: CASSPHLYEQYF. The chain links TRBV12-3 or TRBV12-4 to TRBJ2-7; D gene ambiguous. V was clipped by 5 bases and J by 4 bases, with 9 bases between them. The CDR3 covers 12 residues.

V is TRBV6-1 and J is TRBJ2-2, with a tentative D call TRBD1 (6 bases). CDR1 MNHNS and CDR2 SASEGT come from the germline V gene. This CDR3 comprises 16 residues. Between the trimmed V and J ends, which lost 8 bases and 0 bases, there was a span of 16 bases. CDR3 DNA sequence: TGTGCCAGCTCACAGGGAGTTCGGCCGAACACCGGGGAGCTGTTTTTT. Its translation: CASSQGVRPNTGELFF.

Ten or more counts support this clonotype. The chain has TRBV6-1 and TRBJ1-2; TRBD1 matches at 9 bases. The CDR3 length is 15 residues. V dropped 1 base and J dropped 2; count of bases not matched to a gene: 2. CDR1 is MNHNS, CDR2 SASEGT, per germline. The CDR3 here is CASSEGQGGNYGYTF. The CDR3 DNA follows: TGTGCCAGCAGTGAAGGACAGGGGGGGAACTATGGCTACACCTTC.

This clonotype was seen a few times. This chain links TRBV6-6 with TRBJ2-2; TRBD1 aligns across 8 bases. The V segment lost 4 bases and the J segment 2 bases; nucleotides outside the gene matches: 6. Germline CDR1 and CDR2: MNHNY and SVGAGI (reference sequence). The CDR3 runs 16 residues. In DNA, the CDR3 is TGTGCCAGCAGTTTCTGGACAGGGTACAACACCGGGGAGCTGTTTTTT. Translating it yields CASSFWTGYNTGELFF.

The V gene is TRBV3-1, the J gene TRBJ2-5; 11 bases fit TRBD2. Looked up from germline, CDR1 is LGHDT and CDR2 is YNNKEL (reference sequence). The CDR3 covers 15 residues. Trimming took 1 base from V and 7 from J; bases not matched to a gene: 5. The CDR3 region has the DNA TGTGCCAGCAGCCAAGCGACTAGCGGGGATGGGACCCAGTACTTC. It translates to CASSQATSGDGTQYF.

The chain couples TRBV6-5 to TRBJ2-7; 7 bases line up with TRBD2. The germline CDR1 and CDR2 sequences are MNHEY and SVGAGI. V lost 6 bases, J lost 7 bases, and 18 bases stayed unmatched. This CDR3 spans 16 amino acids. The CDR3 coding sequence is TGTGCCAGCAGGCCGTTCGGTAGTGGGAGGGCGGAGGAGCAGTACTTC. This sequence encodes CASRPFGSGRAEEQYF.

This clonotype has at least ten counts. The DNA for the CDR3 is TGCACCACCCTGACCCCCGCAGGCTACACCTTC. Translated, it gives CTTLTPAGYTF. The chain combines TRBV1 with TRBJ1-2; TRBD1 reflects the table's D call only, with no check against the DNA. TRBV1 is described as a pseudogene. The CDR3 spans 11 residues.

In its sample, this clonotype was seen many times. The rearrangement links TRBV6-5 to TRBJ1-2; 9 nucleotides agree with TRBD1. The CDR3 is made up of 14 amino acids. Germline V gene data show CDR1 as MNHEY and CDR2 as SVGAGI. V lost 5 bases to trimming and J lost 7 bases; unmatched junction nucleotides: 8. The CDR3 loop reads CASSRKTGGVGYTF. Here the CDR3 DNA reads TGTGCCAGCAGTCGGAAAACAGGGGGCGTTGGCTACACCTTC.

The V and J genes are TRBV23-1 and TRBJ1-4; a possible D gene is TRBD1 (6 bases). TRBV23-1 is an ORF, with its function uncertain. The V end lost 3 bases, the J end lost 7 bases, and 24 bases lay between the germline ends. This CDR3 comprises 18 residues. This chain's CDR3 is CASSQPTGTPARSEKLFF. For the CDR3, the DNA is TGCGCCAGCAGTCAGCCAACAGGGACGCCCGCGAGGAGTGAAAAACTGTTTTTT.

This clonotype came up a few times. The chain combines TRBV9 with TRBJ1-2; D uncertain. The CDR3 is 14 residues long. Germline V CDR1 and CDR2: SGDLS, YYNGEE. V was shortened by 0 bases and J by 4 bases, with 10 bases between the two germline ends. This CDR3 is CASSVASDRYGYTF. CDR3 bases: TGTGCCAGCAGCGTAGCGTCGGACCGCTATGGCTACACCTTC.

This chain joins TRBV30 and TRBJ2-7; 10 bases line up with TRBD1. V gave up 5 bases and J gave up 5 bases; unmatched junction bases: 0. CDR3 length: 11 amino acids. Germline values: CDR1 GTSNPN, CDR2 SVGIG (reference sequence). CDR3 coding DNA: TGTGCCTGGGACAGGGGGCACGAGCAGTACTTC. As protein: CAWDRGHEQYF.

The chain recombines TRBV4-1 with TRBJ2-1, with D perhaps matching TRBD2 (6 bases). The CDR3 contains 11 residues. Germline V gene sequence: CDR1 MGHRA, CDR2 YSYEKL. V lost 1 base and J 15 bases, leaving 10 bases between the germline ends. The CDR3 here is CASSQGRGRFF. The CDR3 bases are TGCGCCAGCAGCCAAGGGCGGGGTCGGTTCTTC.

The chain joins TRBV7-6 to TRBJ2-3; 7 nucleotides agree with TRBD2. V shed 0 bases, J shed 0 bases, and the junction held 6 bases outside the gene matches. Germline lookup yields CDR1 SGHVS and CDR2 FNYEAQ. The CDR3 is 17 amino acids. CDR3 amino acids: CASSLAKGGGSTDTQYF. Here the CDR3 DNA reads TGTGCCAGCAGCTTAGCGAAGGGCGGGGGTAGCACAGATACGCAGTATTTT. The variable domain in full, completed from reference TRBV7-6 and TRBJ2-3, reads GAGVSQSPRYKVTKRGQDVALRCDPISGHVSLYWYRQALGQGPEFLTYFNYEAQQDKSGLPNDRFSAERPEGSISTLTIQRTEQRDSAMYRCASSLAKGGGSTDTQYFGPGTRLTVL.

This clonotype was counted at least ten times. The gene calls are TRBV24-1 and TRBJ2-1; D may be TRBD1 (5 bases). V lost 4 bases and J lost 3, with 12 bases in between. The germline V gene encodes CDR1 KGHDR and CDR2 SFDVKD. This CDR3 is 15 amino acids long. CDR3 in DNA: TGTGCCACCAGTGAATACACCGACAGCTACAATGAGCAGTTCTTC. It specifies CATSEYTDSYNEQFF.